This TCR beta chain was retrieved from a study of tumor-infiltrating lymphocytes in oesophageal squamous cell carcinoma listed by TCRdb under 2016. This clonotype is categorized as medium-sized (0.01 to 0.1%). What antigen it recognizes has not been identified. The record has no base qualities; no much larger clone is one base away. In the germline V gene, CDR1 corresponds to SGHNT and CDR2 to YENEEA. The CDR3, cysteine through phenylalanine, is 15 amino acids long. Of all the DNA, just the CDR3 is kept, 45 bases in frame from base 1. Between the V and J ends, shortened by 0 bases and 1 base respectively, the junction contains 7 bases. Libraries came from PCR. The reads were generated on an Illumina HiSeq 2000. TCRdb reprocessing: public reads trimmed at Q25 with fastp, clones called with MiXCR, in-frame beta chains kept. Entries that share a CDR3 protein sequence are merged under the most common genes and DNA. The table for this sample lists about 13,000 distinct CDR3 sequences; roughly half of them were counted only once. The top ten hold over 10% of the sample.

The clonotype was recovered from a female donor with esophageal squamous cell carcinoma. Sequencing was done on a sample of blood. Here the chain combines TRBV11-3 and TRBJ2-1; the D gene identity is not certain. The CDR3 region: CASSLDGGSYNEQFF. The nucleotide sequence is TGTGCCAGCAGCTTAGATGGTGGATCCTACAATGAGCAGTTCTTC.